This T cell receptor beta chain was sequenced in a study of T cell changes during pregnancy in multiple sclerosis. Generated by immunoSEQ multiplex PCR, the TCRdb table keeps only in-frame clones and is missing some. This sample has tens of thousands of clones, with approximately 90% found just once. The CDR3 is 14 amino acids. Germline assignment: CDR1 LNHDA and CDR2 SQIVND (reference sequence). The ends were cut back, 3 bases at V and 0 bases at J, with 6 bases in the middle. This clonotype was sampled from a female donor with multiple sclerosis, enrolled in a pregnancy study. The J gene is TRBJ1-5, the V gene TRBV19; no firm D call. Sequences were derived from CD8+ T cells from peripheral blood mononuclear cells, sampled in the second trimester of pregnancy. CDR3 DNA: TGTGCCAGTAGTATTCGGGATAGCAATCAGCCCCAGCATTTT. Translated, it gives CASSIRDSNQPQHF.